The clone carrying this T cell receptor (beta chain) was recorded at least ten times. V was clipped by 2 bases and J by 6 bases; unmatched bases: 8. The CDR3 spans 16 residues. The record originates from a study of early T cells in non-severe SARS-CoV-2 infection. Each single cDNA molecule received a unique molecular identifier. TCRdb analysed the 5' RACE reads with MiXCR anew, one entry per CDR3 protein. The sample carries about 30,000 distinct CDR3 sequences, around 5.1% recorded once. The clonotype originates from an adult who was a healthcare worker with PCR-confirmed SARS-CoV-2 infection or an uninfected control (not recorded which). Sequenced material: whole blood. The V call is TRBV12-3 or TRBV12-4, the J call TRBJ2-1; 9 bases agree with TRBD2. CDR3 bases: TGTGCCAGCAGTTTATATTCGGCGGGGGGGTTCAATGAGCAGTTCTTC. Protein sequence: CASSLYSAGGFNEQFF.